These 12 T cell receptor beta chains originate from one sample sequenced in a study of blood T cell repertoires in COVID-19. Measured with immunoSEQ multiplex PCR; TCRdb has only the in-frame clones, and not every one. Here the sample spans some 160,000 clones, 78% being singletons. The specimen sequenced was peripheral blood. Receptor source: a woman over 75 with acute or convalescent COVID-19.

The rearrangement links TRBV4-1 to TRBJ1-5, with TRBD1 as a possible D gene (6 bases). The CDR3 contains 19 residues. V gave up 4 bases and J gave up 0 bases, with 22 bases separating them. Germline-derived CDR1 and CDR2 are MGHRA and YSYEKL. CDR3 sequence: CASSRTKSGVSFSNQPQHF. CDR3 bases: TGCGCCAGCAGCCGGACAAAATCAGGGGTTTCCTTTAGCAATCAGCCCCAGCATTTT.

V usage is TRBV2 and J usage is TRBJ1-3, with D maybe TRBD1 (6 bases). V dropped 6 bases and J dropped 0 bases, with 12 bases sitting between them. The CDR3 consists of 15 residues. CDR1 and CDR2 from the germline V gene are SNHLY and FYNNEI. Written as DNA, the CDR3 is TGTGCCAGCAGGGGGACACCTGTCTCTGGAAACACCATATATTTT. Translating it yields CASRGTPVSGNTIYF.

This clone was seen a single time. The chain uses TRBV12-5 and TRBJ2-7; no firm D call. The CDR3 consists of 11 residues. The germline gives CDR1 LGHNT, CDR2 FRNRAP. Trimming took 7 bases from V and 6 from J, leaving 10 bases between them. The CDR3 nucleotides are TGTGCTAGTGCCCGTATGAGCGAGCAGTACTTC. Translation: CASARMSEQYF. Based on the CDR3 plus reference TRBV12-5 and TRBJ2-7, the full variable domain is DARVTQTPRHKVTEMGQEVTMRCQPILGHNTVFWYRQTMMQGLELLAYFRNRAPLDDSGMPKDRFSAEMPDATLATLKIQPSEPRDSAVYFCASARMSEQYFGPGTRLTVT.

The chain employs TRBV10-2 and TRBJ2-5; TRBD2 is a possible D gene (7 bases). V lost 4 bases and J 2 bases, leaving 14 bases between the germline ends. Looked up from germline, CDR1 is WSHSY and CDR2 is SAAADI. The CDR3 runs 15 residues. As DNA, the CDR3 is TGCGCCAGCAGTGTTGTAGGGGGAGGGCAAGAGACCCAGTACTTC. This sequence encodes CASSVVGGGQETQYF.

The CDR3 DNA reads TGTGCCACCAGGGGTACTAGCGGGAGGTCAGATACGCAGTATTTT. This translates into CATRGTSGRSDTQYF. The chain employs TRBV19 and TRBJ2-3; TRBD2 aligns across 12 bases. V dropped 10 bases and J dropped 4; count of bases not matched to a gene: 9. CDR3 length equals 15 residues. The germline V gene has CDR1 LNHDA and CDR2 SQIVND (reference sequence).

This chain uses TRBV13 with TRBJ2-5; 7 bases agree with TRBD1. Germline lookup yields CDR1 PRHDT and CDR2 FYEKMQ (reference sequence). The CDR3 has 14 residues. V was pared by 4 bases and J by 2 bases, with 4 bases of the junction left unmatched. This chain's CDR3 is CASSSGQRQETQYF. The DNA for the CDR3 is TGTGCCAGCAGCTCGGGACAGAGACAAGAGACCCAGTACTTC.

The chain joins TRBV19 to TRBJ2-7; 9 nucleotides line up with TRBD2. The germline CDR1 and CDR2 sequences are LNHDA and SQIVND (reference sequence). J gave up 0 bases and V 5 bases, and 5 bases lay outside the gene matches. This CDR3 is built from 15 residues. The CDR3 protein is CASSYLAGSSYEQYF. DNA of the CDR3: TGTGCCAGTAGTTATCTAGCGGGAAGCTCCTACGAGCAGTACTTC.

V is TRBV6-5 and J is TRBJ2-7; D not certain. The V gene lost 4 bases and the J gene lost 2 bases, with 3 bases spanning the gap. The CDR3 runs 11 residues. Germline V gene data show CDR1 as MNHEY and CDR2 as SVGAGI. CDR3 bases: TGTGCCAGCAGTTTTACCTACGAGCAGTACTTC. Amino acid sequence: CASSFTYEQYF.

CDR3 residues: CASSSRSTSGIPTDTQYF. Here the CDR3 DNA reads TGCGCCAGCAGTAGCCGATCGACTAGCGGCATTCCCACAGATACGCAGTATTTT. The gene calls are TRBV5-1 and TRBJ2-3, with 9 bases that match TRBD2. J lost 2 bases, V lost 5 bases, and 15 bases had no gene match. The CDR3 is 18 residues long. CDR1 and CDR2 (germline): SGHRS, YFSETQ. Full variable domain (missing parts from reference TRBV5-1 and TRBJ2-3): KAGVTQTPRYLIKTRGQQVTLSCSPISGHRSVSWYQQTPGQGLQFLFEYFSETQRNKGNFPGRFSGRQFSNSRSEMNVSTLELGDSALYLCASSSRSTSGIPTDTQYFGPGTRLTVL.

This chain connects TRBV19 to TRBJ1-5; no reliable D call. The CDR3 length is 15 residues. CDR1 is LNHDA, CDR2 SQIVND, per germline (reference sequence). With 6 bases removed from V and 2 bases from J, the gap between germline ends came to 14 bases. For the CDR3, the DNA is TGTGCCAGTAGACCTCGCGGGGAGGGCAATCAGCCCCAGCATTTT. Translated, it gives CASRPRGEGNQPQHF.

In its sample, this clone was seen a few times. V gene TRBV7-9 combines with J gene TRBJ2-5; 7 bases fit TRBD1. Germline V gene lookup returns CDR1 SEHNR and CDR2 FQNEAQ (reference sequence). CDR3 length: 13 residues. The junction had 5 bases not matched to a gene; V was cut back by 5 bases and J by 5 bases. In DNA, the CDR3 is TGTGCCAGCAGCCGACAGGGAAGGGAGACCCAGTACTTC. Amino acids: CASSRQGRETQYF.

The V call is TRBV6-5, the J call TRBJ1-4, with D hard to call. The CDR3 contains 12 residues. Per germline, CDR1 MNHEY and CDR2 SVGAGI. V was trimmed by 5 bases and J by 5 bases, leaving 6 bases between them. The CDR3 loop is CASSHENEKLFF. CDR3 bases: TGTGCCAGCAGTCACGAGAATGAAAAACTGTTTTTT.